Below are 2 T cell receptor beta chains sequenced from a single sample in a study of blood T cell repertoires in COVID-19. Assay: immunoSEQ multiplex PCR; the TCRdb copy retains only in-frame clones and omits some. The data hold roughly 250,000 clones, with roughly 80% observed a single time. Sequenced material: peripheral blood. The receptor set was obtained from an elderly woman with active or convalescent COVID-19.

The chain joins TRBV24-1 to TRBJ2-7, with 11 bases that match TRBD2. Germline values: CDR1 KGHDR, CDR2 SFDVKD. The CDR3 has 15 residues. The V gene end was trimmed by 3 bases and the J gene end by 2 bases; junction bases not matched to a gene: 2. DNA of the CDR3: TGTGCCACCAGTGATCCACTAGCGGGAGCCTACGAGCAGTACTTC. Protein: CATSDPLAGAYEQYF.

This chain uses TRBV27 with TRBJ2-5; perhaps TRBD1 as D (6 bases). The CDR3 contains 15 residues. Trimming cost V 6 bases and J 1 base, with 15 bases left between them. From germline, CDR1 is MNHEY and CDR2 SMNVEV (reference sequence). The CDR3 sequence: CASSNVGGIQETQYF. CDR3 DNA: TGTGCCAGCAGCAACGTAGGGGGAATCCAAGAGACCCAGTACTTC.